The 21 T cell receptor beta chains below come from one sample, sequenced in a study of blood T cells in healthy people across ages. The second PCR ran roughly 7 to 12 cycles with a sample-barcoded 5' primer and J-beta primers. TCRdb itself ran the 5' RACE reads through MiXCR, one entry per CDR3 protein. Of 700,000 to 950,000 distinct CDR3 sequences in the sample, 58% were seen once. The source material was blood. All receptors come from a man aged 25-40 years in good health.

This sequence joins TRBV30 and TRBJ2-4; 9 bases agree with TRBD2. Germline assignment: CDR1 GTSNPN and CDR2 SVGIG (reference sequence). The CDR3 contains 15 residues. Germline trimming cut 7 bases from V and 0 bases from J; bases unmatched to any gene: 7. CDR3 DNA: TGTGCCTCCACAGCGGGGGGTATAGCCAAAAACATTCAGTACTTC. It encodes CASTAGGIAKNIQYF.

J is TRBJ1-2 and V is TRBV18; 8 bases align to TRBD1. CDR3 length equals 17 residues. Losses at the gene ends were 0 bases for V and 3 bases for J; bases not matched to a gene: 9. Germline V gene lookup returns CDR1 KGHSH and CDR2 LQKENI. CDR3 residues: CASSPPNFRGLDYGYTF. CDR3 DNA: TGTGCCAGCTCACCACCCAATTTCAGGGGGCTGGACTATGGCTACACCTTC.

The V and J genes are TRBV7-2 and TRBJ1-5; D perhaps matches TRBD1 (5 bases). Germline V gene data show CDR1 as SGHTA and CDR2 as FQGNSA. V was cut by 5 bases and J by 5 bases, with 16 bases left in between. There are 15 residues in the CDR3. DNA for the CDR3: TGTGCCAGCAGCAGAGGACGGGGCCTTGATCAGCCCCAGCATTTT. Amino acid sequence: CASSRGRGLDQPQHF.

This clonotype was found once. The junction differs from germline at one of its ends, possibly a read error. The chain joins TRBV28 to TRBJ2-3, with TRBD2 matching over 11 bases. This CDR3 contains 14 residues. Germline V gives CDR1 MDHEN, CDR2 SYDVKM. The CDR3 spells CTSRGTSGRDTQYF. Here the CDR3 DNA reads TGTACCAGCAGGGGGACTAGCGGTAGGGATACGCAGTATTTT.

This clonotype was observed a single time. V is TRBV4-2 and J is TRBJ1-1; D is perhaps TRBD1 (6 bases). This CDR3 has 14 amino acids. Trimming took off 1 base at V and 1 base at J, with 7 bases between the two ends. Looked up from germline, CDR1 is LGHNA and CDR2 is YNFKEQ. The CDR3 sequence is CASSQGQENTEAFF. The CDR3 region has the DNA TGTGCCAGCAGCCAAGGACAGGAGAACACTGAAGCTTTCTTT.

The CDR3 sequence is CASSPTRGSYNEQFF. CDR3 nucleotides: TGCGCCAGCAGCCCGACCAGGGGGTCCTACAATGAGCAGTTCTTC. The chain joins TRBV4-1 to TRBJ2-1; 7 bases map to TRBD1. The CDR3 spans 15 residues. Unmatched junction bases numbered 4, after V lost 4 bases and J lost 1 base. In germline, CDR1 is MGHRA, CDR2 YSYEKL.

This clonotype turned up a few times. V gene TRBV7-2 combines with J gene TRBJ2-5, with TRBD1 matching 7 bases. Germline V CDR1 and CDR2: SGHTA, FQGNSA. The CDR3 runs 14 residues. V lost 5 bases to trimming and J lost 4 bases; unmatched junction nucleotides: 7. The DNA of the CDR3 is TGTGCCAGCAGCCGGCCAGGGGGTCTAGAGACCCAGTACTTC. Residues: CASSRPGGLETQYF.

This clonotype has a single count. V is TRBV24-1 and J is TRBJ2-1, with D unclear. The CDR3 runs 16 residues. With 0 bases removed from V and 6 bases from J, the gap between germline ends came to 14 bases. Per the germline V gene, CDR1 is KGHDR and CDR2 is SFDVKD. The CDR3 sequence is CATSDLSAPGLNEQFF. CDR3 coding DNA: TGTGCCACCAGTGATTTGTCGGCCCCGGGTCTCAATGAGCAGTTCTTC.

V usage is TRBV20-1 and J usage is TRBJ2-1; the D call may be TRBD1 or TRBD2 (5 bases each). V was clipped by 4 bases and J by 0 bases, with 16 bases between them. This CDR3 is 16 amino acids long. Per the germline V gene, CDR1 is DFQATT and CDR2 is SNEGSKA (reference sequence). CDR3 loop: CSAKNSRESSYNEQFF. Here the CDR3 DNA reads TGCAGTGCTAAAAATAGCAGGGAGAGCTCCTACAATGAGCAGTTCTTC.

This chain uses TRBV6-2 or TRBV6-3 with TRBJ2-1; the match to TRBD1 covers 7 bases. The germline V gene has CDR1 MNHEY and CDR2 SVGEGT. V lost 0 bases to trimming and J lost 0 bases; unmatched junction nucleotides: 5. The CDR3 loop spans 17 amino acids. The CDR3 region has the DNA TGTGCCAGCAGTTACTCAGCAAGGGGGCCCTCCTACAATGAGCAGTTCTTC. It specifies CASSYSARGPSYNEQFF.

The rearrangement links TRBV20-1 to TRBJ2-3, with 8 nucleotides matching TRBD2. This CDR3 is built from 13 residues. Germline assignment: CDR1 DFQATT and CDR2 SNEGSKA (reference sequence). J was trimmed by 4 bases and V by 6 bases; bases with no gene match: 6. CDR3 in DNA: TGCAGTGCCCCGGGACTAGTAGCAGATACGCAGTATTTT. Its translation: CSAPGLVADTQYF.

V and J are TRBV2 and TRBJ1-1, with 9 positions matching TRBD1. This CDR3 comprises 12 residues. CDR1 is SNHLY, CDR2 FYNNEI, per germline. V trimming: 8 bases; J trimming: 4 bases; junction bases outside the gene matches: 2. CDR3 protein: CASWDRATEAFF. CDR3 DNA: TGTGCCAGCTGGGACAGGGCCACTGAAGCTTTCTTT.

This clonotype showed up just a few times. The chain employs TRBV25-1 and TRBJ1-4, with D uncertain. This CDR3 region has 14 residues. Germline CDR1 reads MGHDK; CDR2 reads SYGVNS. V lost 5 bases to trimming and J lost 7 bases, with 14 bases between them. The CDR3 DNA reads as TGTGCCAGCAGTCCCCCGCAGGAGGTTGAAAAACTGTTTTTT. It yields the protein CASSPPQEVEKLFF. Using reference TRBV25-1 and TRBJ1-4 for the parts outside the CDR3, the full variable domain is EADIYQTPRYLVIGTGKKITLECSQTMGHDKMYWYQQDPGMELHLIHYSYGVNSTEKGDLSSESTVSRIRTEHFPLTLESARPSHTSQYLCASSPPQEVEKLFFGSGTQLSVL.

This rearrangement joins TRBV18 to TRBJ2-7; 8 nucleotides line up with TRBD2. This CDR3 is 15 amino acids long. Per the germline V gene, CDR1 is KGHSH and CDR2 is LQKENI. Germline trimming cut 3 bases from V and 4 bases from J; bases unmatched to any gene: 8. The CDR3 spells CASSPTREGKYEQYF. CDR3 nucleotide sequence: TGTGCCAGCTCACCTACCCGGGAGGGGAAATACGAGCAGTACTTC. Full variable domain (remainder filled in from reference TRBV18 and TRBJ2-7): NAGVMQNPRHLVRRRGQEARLRCSPMKGHSHVYWYRQLPEEGLKFMVYLQKENIIDESGMPKERFSAEFPKEGPSILRIQQVVRGDSAAYFCASSPTREGKYEQYFGPGTRLTVT.

The chain uses TRBV13 and TRBJ2-7; D is possibly TRBD1 or TRBD2 (5 bases each). The V and J ends lost 3 bases and 4 bases respectively, with 13 bases between them. The CDR3 extends over 14 amino acids. Germline CDR1 and CDR2: PRHDT and FYEKMQ (reference sequence). The CDR3 loop is CASSLGTRTYEQYF. CDR3 DNA: TGTGCCAGCAGCTTGGGGACCCGAACTTACGAGCAGTACTTC.

V gene TRBV10-3 combines with J gene TRBJ2-7; tentative D call: TRBD1 (5 bases). In germline, CDR1 is ENHRY, CDR2 SYGVKD. Trimming took 7 bases from V and 0 from J, leaving 22 bases between them. The CDR3 loop spans 17 amino acids. CDR3 in amino acids: CAINLLGSDSSSYEQYF. The CDR3 region has the DNA TGTGCCATCAACCTGCTAGGGTCCGACAGTAGCTCCTACGAGCAGTACTTC.

This clonotype has a handful of counts. The chain combines TRBV4-3 with TRBJ2-1, with 9 bases identical to TRBD1. The V gene's germline CDR1 is LGHNA and CDR2 YSLEER. This CDR3 comprises 16 residues. The V gene end was trimmed by 0 bases and the J gene end by 4 bases; junction bases not matched to a gene: 4. The DNA of the CDR3 is TGCGCCAGCAGCCAAGATATGGGACAGGGATACAATGAGCAGTTCTTC. Amino acid sequence: CASSQDMGQGYNEQFF.

The chain carries TRBV29-1 and TRBJ2-1; D could derive from TRBD1 or TRBD2 (5 bases each). V was shortened by 4 bases and J by 10 bases, with 8 bases between the two germline ends. CDR1 is SQVTM, CDR2 ANQGSEA, per germline. The CDR3 covers 10 residues. In DNA, the CDR3 is TGCAGCGTTGGGGGACCCGAGCAGTTCTTC. It encodes CSVGGPEQFF.

The J gene is TRBJ2-7, the V gene TRBV7-2; D remains unclear. Per germline, CDR1 SGHTA and CDR2 FQGNSA. The V end lost 1 base, the J end lost 3 bases, and 7 bases lay between the germline ends. The CDR3 consists of 13 residues. This CDR3 reads CASSLDPLYEQYF. CDR3 in DNA: TGTGCCAGCAGCTTAGACCCCCTCTACGAGCAGTACTTC.

V and J are TRBV15 and TRBJ2-6; D possibly uses TRBD1 or TRBD2 (5 bases each). The CDR3 covers 14 residues. V shed 7 bases and J shed 2 bases, with 9 bases lying between them. Germline CDR1 LNHNV, CDR2 YYDKDF (reference sequence). CDR3 in amino acids: CATTLGAGANVLTF. Written as DNA, the CDR3 is TGTGCCACCACCCTGGGGGCTGGGGCCAACGTCCTGACTTTC.

The chain has TRBV5-1 and TRBJ2-3; 13 bases are shared with TRBD2. Judging by the DNA end, TRBJ2-7 fits better; the J call may be wrong. The CDR3 is made up of 14 amino acids. From germline, CDR1 is SGHRS and CDR2 YFSETQ. DNA of the CDR3: TGCGCCAGCAGCCTCGGGACTAGCGGGGAAGAGCAGTACTTC. This encodes CASSLGTSGEEQYF.